This TCR beta chain was captured in a study of post-analysis software for immune sequencing data. Regarding the study as a whole: Controls showed lower frequencies than patients for five or six TRBV segments, and TRBV5-6, TRBV5-1 and TRBV20-1 were among these.

Libraries were made from TCR beta cDNA, and they carried unique molecular identifiers. The yield from roughly 1 to 10 million T cells was around 500,000 cDNA molecules in total. TCRdb re-called the PCR reads with MiXCR, one entry per CDR3 protein. The top ten hold 0.5% to 0.6% of the sample, which has hundreds of thousands of distinct CDR3 sequences, roughly 27% seen once. The CDR3 loop spans 12 amino acids. Trimming shortened V by 5 bases and J by 5 bases, and 12 bases separated the two germline ends. Looked up from germline, CDR1 is DFQATT and CDR2 is SNEGSKA (reference sequence). This clonotype was counted between two and nine times. Antigen: not known.

The receptor comes from a girl between 10 and 17 years old with multiple sclerosis. The rearrangement uses TRBV20-1 and TRBJ2-5; D may match TRBD1 or TRBD2 (5 bases each). The sample comprised blood. The CDR3 loop is CSAWDPKETQYF. The CDR3, as DNA: TGCAGTGCTTGGGACCCCAAGGAGACCCAGTACTTC.